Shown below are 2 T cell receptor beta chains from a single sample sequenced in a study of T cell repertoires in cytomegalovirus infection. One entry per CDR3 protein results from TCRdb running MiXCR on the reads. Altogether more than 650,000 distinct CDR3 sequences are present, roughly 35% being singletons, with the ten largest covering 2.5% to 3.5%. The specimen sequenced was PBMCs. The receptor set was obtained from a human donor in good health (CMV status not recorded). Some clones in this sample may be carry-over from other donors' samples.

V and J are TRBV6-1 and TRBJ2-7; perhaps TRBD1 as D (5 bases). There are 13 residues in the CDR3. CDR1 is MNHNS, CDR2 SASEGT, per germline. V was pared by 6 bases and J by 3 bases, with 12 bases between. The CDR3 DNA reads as TGTGCCAGCAGCCAGGGATCAATCTACGAGCAGTACTTC. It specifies CASSQGSIYEQYF.

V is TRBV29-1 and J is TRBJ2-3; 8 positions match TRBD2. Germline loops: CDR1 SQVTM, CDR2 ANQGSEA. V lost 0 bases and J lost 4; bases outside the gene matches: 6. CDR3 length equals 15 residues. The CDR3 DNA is TGCAGCGTTGAAGATATAGCGGGGATCTCAGATACGCAGTATTTT. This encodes CSVEDIAGISDTQYF.